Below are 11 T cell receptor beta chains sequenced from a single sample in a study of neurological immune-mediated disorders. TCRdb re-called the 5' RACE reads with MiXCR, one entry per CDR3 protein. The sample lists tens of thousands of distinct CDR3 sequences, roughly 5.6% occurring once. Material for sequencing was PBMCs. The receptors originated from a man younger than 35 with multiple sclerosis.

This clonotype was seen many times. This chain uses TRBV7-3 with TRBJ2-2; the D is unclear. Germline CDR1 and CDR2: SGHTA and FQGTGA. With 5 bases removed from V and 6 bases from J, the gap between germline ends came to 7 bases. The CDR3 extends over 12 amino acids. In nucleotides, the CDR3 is TGTGCCAGCAGCCCAAGTCCCGGGGAGCTGTTTTTT. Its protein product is CASSPSPGELFF.

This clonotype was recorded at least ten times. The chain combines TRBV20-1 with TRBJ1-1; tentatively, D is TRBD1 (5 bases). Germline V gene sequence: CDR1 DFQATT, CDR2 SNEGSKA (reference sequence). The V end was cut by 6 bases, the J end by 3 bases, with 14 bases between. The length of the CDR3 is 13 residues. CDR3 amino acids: CSARGGKYTEAFF. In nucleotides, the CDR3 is TGCAGTGCCCGCGGGGGGAAGTACACTGAAGCTTTCTTT.

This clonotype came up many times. The CDR3 DNA sequence: TGTGCCAGCAGTTACTCGGGACAGGGGGGATCAGATACGCAGTATTTT. This translates into CASSYSGQGGSDTQYF. The chain is built from TRBV6-5 and TRBJ2-3, with TRBD1 matching 11 bases. V gave up 0 bases and J gave up 4 bases; unmatched junction bases: 3. CDR3 length: 16 amino acids. Germline V gene sequence: CDR1 MNHEY, CDR2 SVGAGI.

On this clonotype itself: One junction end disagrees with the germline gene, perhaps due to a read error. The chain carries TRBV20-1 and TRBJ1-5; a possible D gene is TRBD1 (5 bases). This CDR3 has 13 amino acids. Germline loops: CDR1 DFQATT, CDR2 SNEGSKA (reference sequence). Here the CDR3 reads CSASVGRQQPQNF. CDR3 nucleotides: TGCAGTGCTAGTGTGGGACGTCAACAGCCCCAGAATTTT.

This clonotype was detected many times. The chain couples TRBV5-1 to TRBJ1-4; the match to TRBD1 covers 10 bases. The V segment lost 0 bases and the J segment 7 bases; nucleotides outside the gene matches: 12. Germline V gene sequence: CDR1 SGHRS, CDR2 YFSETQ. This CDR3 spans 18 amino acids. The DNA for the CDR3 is TGCGCCAGCAGCTTGGAAGTTGGGACAGGGGCACATGGTGAAAAACTGTTTTTT. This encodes CASSLEVGTGAHGEKLFF.

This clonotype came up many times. CDR3 loop: CSARDYSDNEKLFF. The CDR3 DNA reads TGCAGTGCTAGAGATTATTCCGATAATGAAAAACTGTTTTTT. This chain links TRBV20-1 with TRBJ1-4; no definite D call. The length of the CDR3 is 14 residues. V lost 0 bases, J lost 4 bases, and 9 bases lay in between. Germline assignment: CDR1 DFQATT and CDR2 SNEGSKA (reference sequence).

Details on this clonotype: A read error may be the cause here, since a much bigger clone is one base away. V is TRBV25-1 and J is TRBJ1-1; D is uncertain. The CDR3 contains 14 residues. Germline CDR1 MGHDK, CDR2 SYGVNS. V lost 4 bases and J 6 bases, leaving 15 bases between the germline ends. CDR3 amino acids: CASSVTNGRAEAFF. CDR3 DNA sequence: TGTGCCAGCAGTGTCACCAACGGGCGCGCTGAAGCTTTCTTT.

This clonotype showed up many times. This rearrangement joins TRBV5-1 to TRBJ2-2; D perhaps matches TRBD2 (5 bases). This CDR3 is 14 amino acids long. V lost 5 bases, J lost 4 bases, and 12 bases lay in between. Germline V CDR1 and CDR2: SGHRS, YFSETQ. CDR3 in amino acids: CASSDQRSTGELFF. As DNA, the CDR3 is TGCGCCAGCAGTGATCAGCGGTCCACCGGGGAGCTGTTTTTT.

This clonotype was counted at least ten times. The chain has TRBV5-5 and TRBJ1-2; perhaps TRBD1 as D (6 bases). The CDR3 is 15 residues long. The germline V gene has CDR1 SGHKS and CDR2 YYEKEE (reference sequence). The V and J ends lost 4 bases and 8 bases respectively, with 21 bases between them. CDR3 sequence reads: CASSLGGGSLEGYTF. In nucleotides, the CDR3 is TGTGCCAGCAGCCTCGGGGGGGGCTCACTTGAAGGCTACACCTTC. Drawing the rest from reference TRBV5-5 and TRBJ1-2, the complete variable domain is DAGVTQSPTHLIKTRGQQVTLRCSPISGHKSVSWYQQVLGQGPQFIFQYYEKEERGRGNFPDRFSARQFPNYSSELNVNALLLGDSALYLCASSLGGGSLEGYTFGSGTRLTVV.

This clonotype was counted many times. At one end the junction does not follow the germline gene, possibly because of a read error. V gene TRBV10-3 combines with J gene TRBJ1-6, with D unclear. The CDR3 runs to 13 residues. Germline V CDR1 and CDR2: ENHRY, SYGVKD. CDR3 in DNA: TGTGCCATCAGGGAGGCGGGGAATTCACCCCTCAACTTT. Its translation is CAIREAGNSPLNF.

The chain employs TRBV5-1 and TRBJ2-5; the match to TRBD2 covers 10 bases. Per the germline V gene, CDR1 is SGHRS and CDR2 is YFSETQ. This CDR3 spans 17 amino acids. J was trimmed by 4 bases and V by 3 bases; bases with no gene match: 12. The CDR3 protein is CASSSSSQRGGRETQYF. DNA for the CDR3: TGCGCCAGCAGCTCCTCGTCCCAGCGGGGGGGCCGAGAGACCCAGTACTTC. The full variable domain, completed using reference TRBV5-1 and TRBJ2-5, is KAGVTQTPRYLIKTRGQQVTLSCSPISGHRSVSWYQQTPGQGLQFLFEYFSETQRNKGNFPGRFSGRQFSNSRSEMNVSTLELGDSALYLCASSSSSQRGGRETQYFGPGTRLLVL.